This T cell receptor (beta chain) is drawn from a study of response to subunit inactivated influenza vaccine. Study results and caveats: Authors suggested seasonal influenza vaccinations each recruit few new T cells.

In this sample, this clonotype turned up a few times. The target antigen is unknown. TCRdb re-analysed the RT-PCR reads in MiXCR, keeping a single row per CDR3 protein. The sample yields 170,000 or so distinct CDR3 sequences, about 10% seen once. Here the sequenced sample was CD8+ T cells sorted from PBMCs, taken less than 30 months after vaccination. This TCR came from a man in his fifties or sixties who received an inactivated influenza vaccine.

For the CDR3, the DNA is TGTGCCAGCAGCGTAGCAGATCTACACTATGAGCAGTTCTTC. This codes for CASSVADLHYEQFF. The J gene is TRBJ2-1, the V gene TRBV9; D call uncertain. Germline CDR1 SGDLS, CDR2 YYNGEE. With 0 bases removed from V and 8 bases from J, the gap between germline ends came to 12 bases. CDR3 length: 14 amino acids.